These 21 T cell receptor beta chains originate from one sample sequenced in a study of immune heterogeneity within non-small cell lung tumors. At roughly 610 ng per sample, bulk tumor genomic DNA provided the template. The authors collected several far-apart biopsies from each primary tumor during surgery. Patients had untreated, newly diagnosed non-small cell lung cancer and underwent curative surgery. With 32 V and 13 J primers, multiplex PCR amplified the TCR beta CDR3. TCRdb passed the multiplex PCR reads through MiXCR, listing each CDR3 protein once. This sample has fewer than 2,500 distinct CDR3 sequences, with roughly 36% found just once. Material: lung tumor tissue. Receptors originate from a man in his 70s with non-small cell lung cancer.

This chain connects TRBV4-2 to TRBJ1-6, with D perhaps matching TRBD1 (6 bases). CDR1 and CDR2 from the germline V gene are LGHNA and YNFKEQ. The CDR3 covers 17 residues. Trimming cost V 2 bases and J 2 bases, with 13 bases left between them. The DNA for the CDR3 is TGTGCCAGCAGCCAACACAGGGTTTTGACCTATAATTCACCCCTCCACTTT. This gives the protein CASSQHRVLTYNSPLHF.

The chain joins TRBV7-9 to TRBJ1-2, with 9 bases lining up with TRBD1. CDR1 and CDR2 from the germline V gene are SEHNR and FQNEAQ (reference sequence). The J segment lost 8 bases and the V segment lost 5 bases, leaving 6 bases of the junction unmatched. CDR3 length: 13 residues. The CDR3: CASSPTGGGGYTF. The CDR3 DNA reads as TGTGCCAGCAGCCCGACAGGGGGAGGAGGCTACACCTTC.

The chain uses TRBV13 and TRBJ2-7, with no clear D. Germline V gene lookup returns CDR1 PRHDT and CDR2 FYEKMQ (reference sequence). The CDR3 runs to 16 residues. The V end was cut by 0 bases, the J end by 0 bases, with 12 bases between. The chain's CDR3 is CASSLGVWVGSYEQYF. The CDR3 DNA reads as TGTGCCAGCAGCTTAGGTGTGTGGGTAGGCTCCTACGAGCAGTACTTC. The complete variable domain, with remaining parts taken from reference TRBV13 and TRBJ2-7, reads AAGVIQSPRHLIKEKRETATLKCYPIPRHDTVYWYQQGPGQDPQFLISFYEKMQSDKGSIPDRFSAQQFSDYHSELNMSSLELGDSALYFCASSLGVWVGSYEQYFGPGTRLTVT.

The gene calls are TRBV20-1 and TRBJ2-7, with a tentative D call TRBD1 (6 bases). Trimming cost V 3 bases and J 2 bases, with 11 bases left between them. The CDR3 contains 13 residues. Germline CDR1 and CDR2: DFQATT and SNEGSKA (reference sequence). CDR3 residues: CSARWDIAYEQYF. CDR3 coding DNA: TGCAGTGCTAGGTGGGACATTGCCTACGAGCAGTACTTC.

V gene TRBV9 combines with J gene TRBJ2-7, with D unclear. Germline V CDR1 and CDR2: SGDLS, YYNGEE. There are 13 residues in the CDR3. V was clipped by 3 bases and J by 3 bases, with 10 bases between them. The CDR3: CASSGPPRYEQYF. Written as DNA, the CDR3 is TGTGCCAGCAGCGGCCCCCCCCGCTACGAGCAGTACTTC.

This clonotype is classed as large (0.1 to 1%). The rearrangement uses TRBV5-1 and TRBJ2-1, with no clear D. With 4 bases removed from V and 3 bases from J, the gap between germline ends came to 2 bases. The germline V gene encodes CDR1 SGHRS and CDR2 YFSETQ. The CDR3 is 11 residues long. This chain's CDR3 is CASSDYNEQFF. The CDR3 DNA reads TGCGCCAGCAGCGACTACAATGAGCAGTTCTTC.

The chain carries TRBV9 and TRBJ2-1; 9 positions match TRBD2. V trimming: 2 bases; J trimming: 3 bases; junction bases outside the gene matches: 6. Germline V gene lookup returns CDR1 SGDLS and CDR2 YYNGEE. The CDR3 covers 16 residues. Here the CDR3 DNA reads TGTGCCAGCAGCGTGTTGGCGGGGGGGGACTACAATGAGCAGTTCTTC. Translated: CASSVLAGGDYNEQFF.

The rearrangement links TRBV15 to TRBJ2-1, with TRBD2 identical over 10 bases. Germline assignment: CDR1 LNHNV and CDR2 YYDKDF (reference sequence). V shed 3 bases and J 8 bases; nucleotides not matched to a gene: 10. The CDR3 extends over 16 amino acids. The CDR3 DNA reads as TGTGCCACCAGCAGCATACTAGCGGGAAGGAGGGATGAGCAGTTCTTC. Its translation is CATSSILAGRRDEQFF.

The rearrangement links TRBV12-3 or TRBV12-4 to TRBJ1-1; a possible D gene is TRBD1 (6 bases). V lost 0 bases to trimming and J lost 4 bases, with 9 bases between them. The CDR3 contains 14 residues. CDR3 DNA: TGTGCCAGCAGTTTAGCAGGGGGGGGCACTGAAGCTTTCTTT. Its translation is CASSLAGGGTEAFF.

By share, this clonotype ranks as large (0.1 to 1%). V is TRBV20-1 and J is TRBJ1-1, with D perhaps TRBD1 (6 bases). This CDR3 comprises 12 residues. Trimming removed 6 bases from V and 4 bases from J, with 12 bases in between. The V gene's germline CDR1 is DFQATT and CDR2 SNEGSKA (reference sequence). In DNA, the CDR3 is TGCAGTGCAGCAGGAGGGGGCACTGAAGCTTTCTTT. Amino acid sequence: CSAAGGGTEAFF.

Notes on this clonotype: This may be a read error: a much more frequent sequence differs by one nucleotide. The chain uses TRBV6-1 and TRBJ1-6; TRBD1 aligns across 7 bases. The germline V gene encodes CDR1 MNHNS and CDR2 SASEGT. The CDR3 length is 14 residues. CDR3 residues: CASSPSGGNSPLNF. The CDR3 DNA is TGTGCCAGCAGCCCTTCAGGGGGTAATTCACCCCTCAACTTT.

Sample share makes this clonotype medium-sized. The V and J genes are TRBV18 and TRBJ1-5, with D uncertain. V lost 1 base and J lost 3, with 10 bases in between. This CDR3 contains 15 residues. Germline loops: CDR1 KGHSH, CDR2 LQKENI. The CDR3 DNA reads TGTGCCAGCTCACCACAGAAAGGGCCCAATCAGCCCCAGCATTTT. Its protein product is CASSPQKGPNQPQHF.

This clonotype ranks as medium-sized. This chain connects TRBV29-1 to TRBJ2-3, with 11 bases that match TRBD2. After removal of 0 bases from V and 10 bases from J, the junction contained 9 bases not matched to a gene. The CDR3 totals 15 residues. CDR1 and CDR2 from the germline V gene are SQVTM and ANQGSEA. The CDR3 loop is CSVEELASGRQAQYF. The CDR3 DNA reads TGCAGCGTTGAAGAGTTAGCTAGCGGGAGGCAAGCGCAGTATTTT.

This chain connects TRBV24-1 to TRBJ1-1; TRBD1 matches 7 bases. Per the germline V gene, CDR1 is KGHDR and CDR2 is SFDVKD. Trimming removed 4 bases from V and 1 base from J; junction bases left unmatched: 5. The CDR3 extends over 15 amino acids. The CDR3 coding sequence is TGTGCCACCAGTGACCCCCGGACAGGGAACACTGAAGCTTTCTTT. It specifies CATSDPRTGNTEAFF.

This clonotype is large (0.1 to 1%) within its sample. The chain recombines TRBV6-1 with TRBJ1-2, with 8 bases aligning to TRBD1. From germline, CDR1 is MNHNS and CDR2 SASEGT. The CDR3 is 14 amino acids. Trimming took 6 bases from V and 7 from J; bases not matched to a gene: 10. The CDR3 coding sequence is TGTGCCAGCAGGGCAGGGGGCTTTCGTGCTGGCTACACCTTC. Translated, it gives CASRAGGFRAGYTF.

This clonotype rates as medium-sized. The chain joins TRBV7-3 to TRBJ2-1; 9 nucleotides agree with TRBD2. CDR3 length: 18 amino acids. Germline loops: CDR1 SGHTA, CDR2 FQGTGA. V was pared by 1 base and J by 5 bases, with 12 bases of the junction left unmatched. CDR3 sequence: CASSLMPGGLAGNNEQFF. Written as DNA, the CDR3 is TGTGCCAGCAGCTTAATGCCCGGGGGCCTAGCGGGGAACAATGAGCAGTTCTTC.

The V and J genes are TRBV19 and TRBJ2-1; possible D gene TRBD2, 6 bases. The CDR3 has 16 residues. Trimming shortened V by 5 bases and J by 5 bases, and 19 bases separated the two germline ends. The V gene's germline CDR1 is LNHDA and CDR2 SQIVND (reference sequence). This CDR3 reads CASSPRPRGSHNEQFF. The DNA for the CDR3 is TGTGCCAGTAGTCCCAGACCACGGGGGTCCCACAATGAGCAGTTCTTC.

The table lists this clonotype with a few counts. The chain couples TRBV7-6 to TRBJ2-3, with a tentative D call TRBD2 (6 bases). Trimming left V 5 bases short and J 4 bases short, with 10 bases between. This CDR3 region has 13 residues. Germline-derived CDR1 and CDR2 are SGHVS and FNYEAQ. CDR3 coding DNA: TGTGCCAGCAGCCGGACTAAGGCAGATACGCAGTATTTT. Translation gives CASSRTKADTQYF.

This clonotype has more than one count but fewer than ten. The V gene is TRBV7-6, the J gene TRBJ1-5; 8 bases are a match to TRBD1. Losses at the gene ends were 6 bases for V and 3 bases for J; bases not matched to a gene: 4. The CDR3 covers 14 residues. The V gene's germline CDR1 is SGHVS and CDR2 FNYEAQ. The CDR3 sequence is CASRGQESNQPQHF. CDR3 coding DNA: TGTGCCAGCAGGGGACAGGAATCCAATCAGCCCCAGCATTTT.

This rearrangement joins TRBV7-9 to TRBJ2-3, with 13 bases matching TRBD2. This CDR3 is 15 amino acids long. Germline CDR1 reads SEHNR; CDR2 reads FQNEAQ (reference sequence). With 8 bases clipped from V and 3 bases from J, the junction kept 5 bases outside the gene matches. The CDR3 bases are TGTGCCAGCGCGGGGACTAGCGGGACGACAGATACGCAGTATTTT. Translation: CASAGTSGTTDTQYF.

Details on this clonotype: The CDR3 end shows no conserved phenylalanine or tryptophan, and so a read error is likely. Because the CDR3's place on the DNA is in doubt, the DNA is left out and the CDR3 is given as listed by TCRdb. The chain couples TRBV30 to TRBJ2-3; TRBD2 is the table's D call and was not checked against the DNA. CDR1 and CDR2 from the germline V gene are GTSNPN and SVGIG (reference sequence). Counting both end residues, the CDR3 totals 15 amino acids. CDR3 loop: CAWSVQGIREQYFGP.